This passage covers 21 T cell receptor beta chains from one sample sequenced in a study of shared clonotypes between healthy human individuals (dated by TCRdb to 2018 to 2021). Receptor libraries were prepared by the immunoSEQ multiplex PCR assay. TCRdb took this table from immuneACCESS and kept in-frame rearrangements with V and J called. Such tables lack part of the clones; where checked against another copy, unresolved V genes explain under half of the gap, and the rest is unexplained. The sample table records fewer than 700,000 clones; around three quarters of these occur just once. The top ten clones comprise around 12% of the sample. Sequencing was carried out using PBMCs. The receptors stem from a woman in her 40s in good health. Some clones in this sample may be carry-over from other donors' samples.

The rearrangement links TRBV28 to TRBJ1-2; D is ambiguous. CDR3 length: 13 residues. V was cut by 6 bases and J by 2 bases, with 10 bases left in between. Germline V lookup: CDR1 MDHEN, CDR2 SYDVKM. Here the CDR3 DNA reads TGTGCCAGCAGATCGCTAGGGAACTATGGCTACACCTTC. It yields the protein CASRSLGNYGYTF.

CDR3 in amino acids: CAISESGGTSGKGEQFF. CDR3 DNA sequence: TGTGCCATCAGTGAGTCGGGGGGGACTAGCGGGAAAGGTGAGCAGTTCTTC. The J gene is TRBJ2-1, the V gene TRBV10-3; 13 bases map to TRBD2. With V trimmed by 0 bases and J by 9 bases, 8 bases remained unmatched. This CDR3 comprises 17 residues. Per the germline V gene, CDR1 is ENHRY and CDR2 is SYGVKD.

In nucleotides, the CDR3 is TGCAGCGTTGAAGATCGAGCTGGGTTCGAGCAGTACTTC. Amino acid sequence: CSVEDRAGFEQYF. J is TRBJ2-7 and V is TRBV29-1; D is undetermined. The ends were cut back, 0 bases at V and 6 bases at J, with 12 bases in the middle. Germline V gives CDR1 SQVTM, CDR2 ANQGSEA. The CDR3 is made up of 13 amino acids.

The genes are TRBV5-6 and TRBJ1-5; D is possibly TRBD1 (5 bases). The CDR3 covers 17 residues. From germline, CDR1 is SGHDT and CDR2 YYEEEE. Trimming left V 3 bases short and J 0 bases short, with 16 bases between. In DNA, the CDR3 is TGTGCCAGCAGCTCTATGAGGGGACGACATAGCAATCAGCCCCAGCATTTT. This gives the protein CASSSMRGRHSNQPQHF. Using reference TRBV5-6 and TRBJ1-5 for the parts outside the CDR3, the full variable domain is DAGVTQSPTHLIKTRGQQVTLRCSPKSGHDTVSWYQQALGQGPQFIFQYYEEEERQRGNFPDRFSGHQFPNYSSELNVNALLLGDSALYLCASSSMRGRHSNQPQHFGDGTRLSIL.

The CDR3 sequence: CASSLPGQDSYTF. DNA for the CDR3: TGCGCCAGCAGCCTACCGGGACAGGATAGCTACACCTTC. This chain joins TRBV4-1 and TRBJ1-2; 8 bases fit TRBD1. The CDR3 length is 13 residues. Germline CDR1 MGHRA, CDR2 YSYEKL. V lost 4 bases to trimming and J lost 9 bases; unmatched junction nucleotides: 7.

Note on this clone: This sequence may be a read error, since a much larger clone differs from it by one base. The rearrangement links TRBV6-4 to TRBJ2-3; tentatively, D is TRBD1 (6 bases). V was cut by 3 bases and J by 1 base, with 8 bases left in between. The CDR3 totals 14 residues. From germline, CDR1 is MRHNA and CDR2 SNTAGT. The CDR3 loop is CASSEKGGTDTQYF. The CDR3 DNA follows: TGTGCCAGCAGTGAGAAGGGGGGCACAGATACGCAGTATTTT.

This clone was seen at least ten times. This chain connects TRBV30 to TRBJ2-7; 10 bases are shared with TRBD2. After removal of 2 bases from V and 4 bases from J, the junction contained 5 bases not matched to a gene. The CDR3 is 14 residues long. Germline loops: CDR1 GTSNPN, CDR2 SVGIG (reference sequence). In nucleotides, the CDR3 is TGTGCCTGGAGTAGGGGACTAGCGATATACGAGCAGTACTTC. Translating it yields CAWSRGLAIYEQYF.

This chain joins TRBV9 and TRBJ2-3; 7 nucleotides line up with TRBD1. J was trimmed by 0 bases and V by 3 bases; bases with no gene match: 7. This CDR3 has 16 amino acids. Germline CDR1 is SGDLS and CDR2 is YYNGEE. The CDR3 DNA sequence: TGTGCCAGCAGCGCGAGGGGGCTACCTAGCACAGATACGCAGTATTTT. It translates to CASSARGLPSTDTQYF. The full variable domain, its missing parts supplied by reference TRBV9 and TRBJ2-3, is DSGVTQTPKHLITATGQRVTLRCSPRSGDLSVYWYQQSLDQGLQFLIQYYNGEERAKGNILERFSAQQFPDLHSELNLSSLELGDSALYFCASSARGLPSTDTQYFGPGTRLTVL.

The rearrangement joins TRBV10-3 to TRBJ2-5; D remains unclear. CDR3 size: 11 residues. Germline CDR1 is ENHRY and CDR2 is SYGVKD. V lost 6 bases to trimming and J lost 5 bases, with 7 bases between them. For the CDR3, the DNA is TGTGCCATCAGGGGTGGGGAGACCCAGTACTTC. This translates into CAIRGGETQYF.

The V and J genes are TRBV11-2 and TRBJ2-7; 11 nucleotides line up with TRBD2. The CDR3 is made up of 15 amino acids. With V trimmed by 3 bases and J by 3 bases, 4 bases remained unmatched. Germline CDR1 is SGHAT and CDR2 is FQNNGV. Here the CDR3 reads CASSFSSGGYYEQYF. CDR3 nucleotide sequence: TGTGCCAGCAGCTTCTCTAGCGGGGGGTACTACGAGCAGTACTTC.

The table lists this clone with many counts. The chain combines TRBV6-6 with TRBJ2-7; 8 bases line up with TRBD2. The CDR3 spans 12 residues. Germline V lookup: CDR1 MNHNY, CDR2 SVGAGI (reference sequence). Trimming took 11 bases from V and 6 from J; bases not matched to a gene: 9. CDR3 loop: CAASGRGLEQYF. CDR3 nucleotide sequence: TGTGCCGCCAGCGGGAGAGGCCTCGAGCAGTACTTC.

The CDR3 region has the DNA TGTGCCAGCAGCTTGAGGGACAGGGTTACCGGGGAGCTGTTTTTT. It is translated as CASSLRDRVTGELFF. The chain joins TRBV5-4 to TRBJ2-2; TRBD1 agrees at 9 bases. V lost 1 base and J lost 5; bases outside the gene matches: 3. The CDR3 has 15 amino acids. Germline CDR1 reads SGHNT; CDR2 reads YYREEE (reference sequence).

The chain joins TRBV10-3 to TRBJ2-7, with TRBD1 identical over 7 bases. The trim removed 4 bases at V and 3 bases at J, leaving 3 bases unmatched. CDR1 is ENHRY and CDR2 is SYGVKD in the germline V gene. The CDR3 totals 13 residues. The CDR3 protein is CAISGRTGYEQYF. CDR3 nucleotides: TGTGCCATCAGTGGGCGGACAGGCTACGAGCAGTACTTC.

The V gene is TRBV6-5, the J gene TRBJ1-5; 9 bases line up with TRBD1. After removal of 0 bases from V and 7 bases from J, the junction contained 7 bases not matched to a gene. Germline CDR1 is MNHEY and CDR2 is SVGAGI. The length of the CDR3 is 16 residues. Written as DNA, the CDR3 is TGTGCCAGCAGTTACTCCCCGGGACAGGGTGACCAGCCCCAGCATTTT. It yields the protein CASSYSPGQGDQPQHF.

The chain couples TRBV4-2 to TRBJ1-6; D may be TRBD1 (6 bases). Trimming took off 5 bases at V and 5 bases at J, with 10 bases between the two ends. The CDR3 length is 14 residues. From germline, CDR1 is LGHNA and CDR2 YNFKEQ. The CDR3 sequence is CASSVRGDNSPLHF. In nucleotides, the CDR3 is TGTGCCAGCAGCGTGAGGGGGGATAATTCACCCCTCCACTTT.

This chain connects TRBV7-6 to TRBJ2-3; 9 bases line up with TRBD2. The CDR3 is 17 residues long. CDR1 SGHVS and CDR2 FNYEAQ come from the germline V gene. V was clipped by 1 base and J by 5 bases; unmatched bases: 10. The DNA of the CDR3 is TGTGCCAGCAGCTTAGGATCGGGCGGGAGGGCCAAAGATACGCAGTATTTT. The encoded protein is CASSLGSGGRAKDTQYF. The entire variable domain, with the rest obtained from reference TRBV7-6 and TRBJ2-3, is as follows: GAGVSQSPRYKVTKRGQDVALRCDPISGHVSLYWYRQALGQGPEFLTYFNYEAQQDKSGLPNDRFSAERPEGSISTLTIQRTEQRDSAMYRCASSLGSGGRAKDTQYFGPGTRLTVL.

V and J are TRBV9 and TRBJ2-3; D is perhaps TRBD2 (5 bases). CDR1 is SGDLS, CDR2 YYNGEE, per germline. The CDR3 covers 16 residues. V gave up 4 bases and J gave up 0 bases, with 15 bases separating them. CDR3 bases: TGTGCCAGCAGCCCTAGGAATCGGACTAGCACAGATACGCAGTATTTT. This codes for CASSPRNRTSTDTQYF.

The chain carries TRBV28 and TRBJ1-5; D gene uncertain. Germline-derived CDR1 and CDR2 are MDHEN and SYDVKM. V gave up 6 bases and J gave up 0 bases, with 6 bases separating them. This CDR3 has 13 amino acids. CDR3: CASRSSSNQPQHF. CDR3 bases: TGTGCCAGCAGATCCAGTAGCAATCAGCCCCAGCATTTT.

This chain links TRBV29-1 with TRBJ1-1; D possibly corresponds to TRBD1 (6 bases). In germline, CDR1 is SQVTM, CDR2 ANQGSEA. V shed 4 bases and J shed 0 bases, with 12 bases lying between them. The CDR3 is 14 amino acids. The CDR3 DNA reads TGCAGCGTTGGTGGCAGGGGAATGAACACTGAAGCTTTCTTT. Encoded protein: CSVGGRGMNTEAFF.

The chain combines TRBV14 with TRBJ1-2, with 8 bases that match TRBD1. This CDR3 is built from 14 residues. With V trimmed by 4 bases and J by 4 bases, 5 bases remained unmatched. The germline V gene encodes CDR1 SGHDN and CDR2 FVKESK. The DNA of the CDR3 is TGTGCCAGCAGCCCCCGGGACAGGATCTATGGCTACACCTTC. Translation: CASSPRDRIYGYTF.

This chain uses TRBV28 with TRBJ1-1; no definite D call. V shed 8 bases and J shed 5 bases, with 18 bases lying between them. The CDR3 is 14 residues long. Germline assignment: CDR1 MDHEN and CDR2 SYDVKM. The CDR3 region has the DNA TGTGCCAGCCTCGAACCTACCGCGAGAACTGAAGCTTTCTTT. Amino acid sequence: CASLEPTARTEAFF.